These 7 T cell receptor beta chains originate from one sample sequenced in a study of TIL therapy for anti-PD-1-resistant metastatic lung cancer. Sequencing used immunoSEQ v3. Libraries were prepared by immunoSEQ multiplex PCR; TCRdb keeps only in-frame clonotypes and omits some of them. The sample consists of tens of thousands of clones, 70% to 90% of them appearing once. Described time point: pre-treatment sample, taken before nivolumab and TIL therapy. The source was blood, collected at baseline. The receptor set was obtained from a person aged 25 to 80 with non-small cell lung cancer.

The chain couples TRBV7-4 to TRBJ1-1, with TRBD1 matching over 9 bases. Germline CDR1 and CDR2: SGHVT and SQSDAQ. Unmatched junction bases numbered 13, after V lost 2 bases and J lost 0 bases. The CDR3 consists of 19 residues. The CDR3 DNA reads as TGTGCCAGCAGCTTAAATTGGGGACAGGGTGAACGGATGAACACTGAAGCTTTCTTT. Amino acid sequence: CASSLNWGQGERMNTEAFF.

The chain combines TRBV30 with TRBJ1-3, with 12 bases aligning to TRBD1. With 3 bases clipped from V and 4 bases from J, the junction kept 7 bases outside the gene matches. The germline gives CDR1 GTSNPN, CDR2 SVGIG (reference sequence). The CDR3 is made up of 16 amino acids. DNA for the CDR3: TGTGCCTGGAGCGTGGGGGGGACAGGGGGCGGAAACACCATATATTTT. Its translation: CAWSVGGTGGGNTIYF.

V and J are TRBV4-2 and TRBJ2-1; D gene unclear. V was shortened by 0 bases and J by 6 bases, with 9 bases between the two germline ends. CDR3 size: 14 residues. In germline, CDR1 is LGHNA, CDR2 YNFKEQ. The CDR3 coding sequence is TGTGCCAGCAGCCAAGATTGGAGTCCCAATGAGCAGTTCTTC. Translated, it gives CASSQDWSPNEQFF.

This chain joins TRBV7-9 and TRBJ2-6; 9 nucleotides match TRBD1. Germline V lookup: CDR1 SEHNR, CDR2 FQNEAQ (reference sequence). V lost 5 bases to trimming and J lost 1 base; unmatched junction nucleotides: 9. This CDR3 is 18 amino acids long. DNA of the CDR3: TGTGCCAGCAGCAAGGACAGGGGCGCCCGGTCTGGGGCCAACGTCCTGACTTTC. It codes for CASSKDRGARSGANVLTF.

This clone came up a few times. This sequence joins TRBV20-1 and TRBJ1-2, with D possibly being TRBD1 (6 bases). CDR1 is DFQATT and CDR2 is SNEGSKA in the germline V gene (reference sequence). V lost 3 bases and J lost 8, with 16 bases in between. The CDR3 is 13 amino acids. The CDR3 loop is CSASGQGLGGYTF. In DNA form, the CDR3 reads TGCAGTGCTAGTGGGCAGGGGCTGGGAGGCTACACCTTC.

J is TRBJ2-2 and V is TRBV19; D gene ambiguous. Germline V gives CDR1 LNHDA, CDR2 SQIVND (reference sequence). The V gene lost 3 bases and the J gene lost 6 bases, with 11 bases spanning the gap. The CDR3 covers 14 residues. CDR3 residues: CASSIKGYAGELFF. CDR3 bases: TGTGCCAGTAGTATTAAAGGGTACGCCGGGGAGCTGTTTTTT.

The CDR3 bases are TGTGCCAGCAGTTTTAACTGGGGGACCGGGGAGCTGTTTTTT. This translates into CASSFNWGTGELFF. The rearrangement joins TRBV6-5 to TRBJ2-2, with D perhaps being TRBD1 or TRBD2 (5 bases each). Germline V gene data show CDR1 as MNHEY and CDR2 as SVGAGI. The CDR3 has 14 amino acids. V lost 4 bases, J lost 5 bases, and 11 bases lay in between.